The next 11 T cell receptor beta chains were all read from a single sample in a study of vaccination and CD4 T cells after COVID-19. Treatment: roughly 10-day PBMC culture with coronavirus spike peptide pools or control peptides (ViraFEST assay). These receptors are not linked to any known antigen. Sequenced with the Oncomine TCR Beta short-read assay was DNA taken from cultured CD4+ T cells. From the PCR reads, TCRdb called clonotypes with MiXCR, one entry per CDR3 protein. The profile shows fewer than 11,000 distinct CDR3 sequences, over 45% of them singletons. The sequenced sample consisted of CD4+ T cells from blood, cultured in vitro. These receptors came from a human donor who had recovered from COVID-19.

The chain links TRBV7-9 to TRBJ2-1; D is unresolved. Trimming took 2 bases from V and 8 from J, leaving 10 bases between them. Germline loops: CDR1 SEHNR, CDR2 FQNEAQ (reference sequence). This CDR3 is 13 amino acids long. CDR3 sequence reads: CASSLFEFDEQFF. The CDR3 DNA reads TGTGCCAGCAGCTTATTTGAGTTTGATGAGCAGTTCTTC.

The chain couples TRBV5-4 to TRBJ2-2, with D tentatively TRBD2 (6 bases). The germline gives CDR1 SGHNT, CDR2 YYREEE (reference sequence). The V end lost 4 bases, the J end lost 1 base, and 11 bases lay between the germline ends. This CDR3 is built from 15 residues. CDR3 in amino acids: CASSLGGGNTGELFF. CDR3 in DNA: TGTGCCAGCAGCCTGGGGGGTGGGAACACCGGGGAGCTGTTTTTT.

The CDR3 loop reads CASSLEQGSTYGYTF. The CDR3 DNA reads as TGTGCCAGCAGCTTGGAGCAGGGATCTACCTATGGCTACACCTTC. This chain connects TRBV5-5 to TRBJ1-2; D possibly corresponds to TRBD1 (5 bases). The CDR3 consists of 15 residues. Germline loops: CDR1 SGHKS, CDR2 YYEKEE (reference sequence). V was trimmed by 0 bases and J by 4 bases, leaving 13 bases between them.

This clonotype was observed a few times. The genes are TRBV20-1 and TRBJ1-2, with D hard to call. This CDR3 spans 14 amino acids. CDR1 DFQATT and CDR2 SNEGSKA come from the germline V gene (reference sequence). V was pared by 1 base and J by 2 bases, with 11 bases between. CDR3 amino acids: CSARAPGLNYGYTF. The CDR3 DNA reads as TGCAGTGCTAGAGCCCCGGGGTTAAACTATGGCTACACCTTC.

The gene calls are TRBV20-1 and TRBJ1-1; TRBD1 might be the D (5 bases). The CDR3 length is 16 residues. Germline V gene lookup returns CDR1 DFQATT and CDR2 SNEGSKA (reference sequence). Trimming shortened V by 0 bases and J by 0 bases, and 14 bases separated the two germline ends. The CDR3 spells CSAREEIWGLNTEAFF. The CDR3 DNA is TGCAGTGCTAGAGAAGAGATTTGGGGCTTGAACACTGAAGCTTTCTTT.

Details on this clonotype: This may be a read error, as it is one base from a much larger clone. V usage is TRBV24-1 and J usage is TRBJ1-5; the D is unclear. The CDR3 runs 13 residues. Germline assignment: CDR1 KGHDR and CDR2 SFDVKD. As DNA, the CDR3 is TGTGCCACCAGTGATCTGAGTTGGGAGCCCCGGCATTTT. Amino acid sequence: CATSDLSWEPRHF.

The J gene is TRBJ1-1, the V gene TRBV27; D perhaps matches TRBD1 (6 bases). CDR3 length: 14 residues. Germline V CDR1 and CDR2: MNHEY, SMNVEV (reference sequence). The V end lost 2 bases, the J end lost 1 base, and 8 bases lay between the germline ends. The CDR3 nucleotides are TGTGCCAGCAGTTTAAGGGGGTCGAACACTGAAGCTTTCTTT. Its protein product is CASSLRGSNTEAFF.

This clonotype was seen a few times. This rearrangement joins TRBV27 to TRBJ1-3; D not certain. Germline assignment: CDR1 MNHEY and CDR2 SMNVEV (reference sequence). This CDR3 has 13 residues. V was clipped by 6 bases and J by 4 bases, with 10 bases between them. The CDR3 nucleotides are TGTGCCAGCAGCCCTACACAGGGAAACACCATATATTTT. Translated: CASSPTQGNTIYF.

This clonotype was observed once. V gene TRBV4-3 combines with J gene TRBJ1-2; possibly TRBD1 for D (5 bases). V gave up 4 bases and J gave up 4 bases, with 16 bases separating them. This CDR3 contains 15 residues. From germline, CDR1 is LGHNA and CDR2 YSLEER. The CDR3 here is CASSLGGGNTYGYTF. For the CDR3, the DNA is TGCGCCAGCAGCCTCGGCGGGGGTAATACCTATGGCTACACCTTC.

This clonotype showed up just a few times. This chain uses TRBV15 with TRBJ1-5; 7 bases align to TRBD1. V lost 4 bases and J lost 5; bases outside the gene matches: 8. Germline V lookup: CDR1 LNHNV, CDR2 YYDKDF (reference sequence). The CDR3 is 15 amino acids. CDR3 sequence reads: CATSISATGHQPQHF. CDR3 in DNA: TGTGCCACCAGCATCTCGGCGACAGGGCATCAGCCCCAGCATTTT.

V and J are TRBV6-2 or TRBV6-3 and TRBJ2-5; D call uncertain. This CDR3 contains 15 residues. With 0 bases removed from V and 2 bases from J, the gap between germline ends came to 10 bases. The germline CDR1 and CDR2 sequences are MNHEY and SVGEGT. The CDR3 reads CASSYSIPSQETQYF. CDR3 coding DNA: TGTGCCAGCAGTTACTCGATACCCAGTCAAGAGACCCAGTACTTC.